This T cell receptor beta chain was found in a study of blood T cell repertoires in COVID-19. Trimming removed 7 bases from V and 2 bases from J, with 8 bases in between. The CDR3 consists of 13 residues. Germline V CDR1 and CDR2: SNHLY, FYNNEI. Profiled with immunoSEQ multiplex PCR; TCRdb holds only in-frame clones, not every one. In the table there are approximately 240,000 clones, 82% of which are singletons. The chain employs TRBV2 and TRBJ2-2; D not certain. Specimen: peripheral blood. This sequence originates from an elderly woman with active or convalescent COVID-19. CDR3 nucleotide sequence: TGTGCCAGCACCTCTACCAACACCGGGGAGCTGTTTTTT. It codes for CASTSTNTGELFF.